The rows below give T cell receptor beta chains drawn from one sample of a study of T-cell reconstitution after alpha-beta-depleted transplantation in children. One entry per CDR3 protein results from TCRdb running MiXCR on the PCR reads. The table has around 700,000 distinct CDR3 sequences, approximately 14% seen once; the top ten hold around 0.76%. The input for sequencing was PBMCs, taken before TCRalphabeta/CD19-depleted stem cell transplant. The receptors shown here come from a girl aged 2 to 10 with congenital amegakaryocytic thrombocytopenia, due to receive a stem cell transplant. The CDR3 runs from the conserved cysteine through the conserved F or W.

V	J	length	CDR3
TRBV11-2	TRBJ2-1	18	CASGLGRGRGTVYNEQFF
TRBV5-6	TRBJ2-5	13	CASSLTSAETQYF
TRBV6-1	TRBJ2-7	15	CASSPTGDKTYEQYF
TRBV29-1	TRBJ2-3	14	CSSLGLASTDTQYF
TRBV5-1	TRBJ2-1	15	CASSLGLARTNEQFF
TRBV7-8	TRBJ2-3	12	CASSLYSDTQYF
TRBV7-6	TRBJ2-2	14	CASSLGREPGELFF
TRBV7-7	TRBJ2-7	13	CASSLAIGSEQYF
TRBV5-1	TRBJ2-3	14	CASSLGEHPDTQYF
TRBV29-1	TRBJ2-5	13	CSVEEAGSETQYF
TRBV12-3/TRBV12-4	TRBJ2-7	15	CASSLRAGPTYEQYF
TRBV5-1	TRBJ1-5	14	CASSFDGGNQPQHF
TRBV5-1	TRBJ2-5	15	CASSFGRLAGETQYF
TRBV4-1	TRBJ2-1	15	CASSQTGLAGEVRFF
TRBV4-1	TRBJ1-1	13	CASSQVVSREAFF
TRBV18	TRBJ1-2	14	CASFLQQNFDGYTF
TRBV6-1	TRBJ1-5	15	CASSPYSNSNQPQHF
TRBV5-1	TRBJ2-1	14	CASSWGLTLDEQFF
TRBV20-1	TRBJ1-1	13	CSAVRDRDTEAFF
TRBV4-2	TRBJ2-7	15	CASSQAPSGTYEQYF
TRBV5-1	TRBJ2-1	16	CASSLVLLAAYNEQFF